This T cell receptor (beta chain) stems from a study of T cell responses to AZD1222 COVID-19 vaccine. Findings of the study overall: Baseline seropositivity characterized only six AZD1222 recipients.

Germline-derived CDR1 and CDR2 are ENHRY and SYGVKD. CDR3 length equals 14 residues. The V gene end was trimmed by 6 bases and the J gene end by 5 bases; junction bases not matched to a gene: 4. Assay: immunoSEQ multiplex PCR; the TCRdb copy retains only in-frame clones and omits some. The data contain some 49,000 clones, over 85% of them singletons. Second doses that came at about 4 or about 12 weeks were put together. As for this clone: As yet, its antigen is unknown.

The chain couples TRBV10-3 to TRBJ1-2; 12 nucleotides line up with TRBD1. This TCR was recovered from an adult who received the AZD1222 COVID-19 vaccine. This specimen was peripheral blood, taken 28 days after the second AZD1222 dose. The CDR3 loop reads CAIRGTGGGYGYTF. The CDR3 region has the DNA TGTGCCATCAGGGGGACAGGGGGCGGGTATGGCTACACCTTC.